The 32 T cell receptor beta chains reported below all come from one sample, sequenced in a study of neurological immune-mediated disorders. TCRdb re-derived calls from the 5' RACE reads in MiXCR, one entry per CDR3 protein. The sample carries some 38,000 distinct CDR3 sequences, 4.8% recorded once. The sample comprised CD4+ T cells from blood. These receptors were collected from a man aged 18 to 35 in good health.

At least ten counts were recorded for this clonotype. The chain uses TRBV11-2 and TRBJ1-2; tentatively, D is TRBD1 (5 bases). V was pared by 4 bases and J by 5 bases, with 8 bases between. The germline V gene has CDR1 SGHAT and CDR2 FQNNGV. The CDR3 runs to 12 residues. The CDR3 DNA is TGTGCCAGCAGCTCGACAGTTTATGGCTACACCTTC. Its translation: CASSSTVYGYTF.

This clonotype was recorded many times. This sequence joins TRBV20-1 and TRBJ2-3; D may be TRBD1 (7 bases). This CDR3 region has 13 residues. Germline V CDR1 and CDR2: DFQATT, SNEGSKA (reference sequence). This CDR3 reads CGIRETGRDTQYF. CDR3 nucleotide sequence: TGCGGTATACGGGAGACAGGGAGGGATACGCAGTATTTT.

There are many counts of this clonotype. The chain carries TRBV6-1 and TRBJ1-2; the D is unclear. V lost 5 bases to trimming and J lost 4 bases, with 17 bases between them. CDR3 length equals 15 residues. Per germline, CDR1 MNHNS and CDR2 SASEGT. CDR3 DNA: TGTGCCAGCAGTCCGGACCGGGATCCCCTCTATGGCTACACCTTC. It codes for CASSPDRDPLYGYTF.

The chain carries TRBV6-5 and TRBJ1-2; the D gene is possibly TRBD1 (5 bases). Trimming stripped 8 bases from V and 3 bases from J, with 7 bases between. This CDR3 has 11 residues. Germline V gene data show CDR1 as MNHEY and CDR2 as SVGAGI. The chain's CDR3 is CASQGYYGYTF. In DNA form, the CDR3 reads TGTGCCAGCCAGGGATACTATGGCTACACCTTC.

This clonotype was observed many times. The gene calls are TRBV6-5 and TRBJ1-1, with a possible D match to TRBD1 (6 bases). The length of the CDR3 is 12 residues. Germline lookup yields CDR1 MNHEY and CDR2 SVGAGI. Trimming pared 10 bases from V and 5 bases from J, leaving 14 bases between. Here the CDR3 reads CATTLGGTEAFF. In nucleotides, the CDR3 is TGTGCCACTACGCTAGGGGGGACTGAAGCTTTCTTT.

This clonotype was seen at least ten times. The rearrangement links TRBV29-1 to TRBJ2-7; the D gene is possibly TRBD1 (6 bases). This CDR3 has 13 amino acids. V was trimmed by 5 bases and J by 3 bases, leaving 14 bases between them. Looked up from germline, CDR1 is SQVTM and CDR2 is ANQGSEA. The CDR3 region has the DNA TGCAGCGTTCCCGGGCCGACAGGCTACGAGCAGTACTTC. This encodes CSVPGPTGYEQYF.

This clonotype was counted ten times or more. The J gene is TRBJ1-6, the V gene TRBV12-3 or TRBV12-4, with 8 bases identical to TRBD1. This CDR3 comprises 15 residues. The junction had 8 bases not matched to a gene; V was cut back by 6 bases and J by 7 bases. The CDR3 region has the DNA TGTGCCAGCAGCTCCCGGACAGGGCTGAATTCACCCCTCCACTTT. This codes for CASSSRTGLNSPLHF.

This clonotype was recorded many times. The chain is built from TRBV20-1 and TRBJ1-1, with a weak D call TRBD1 (5 bases). The CDR3 loop spans 15 amino acids. Germline V lookup: CDR1 DFQATT, CDR2 SNEGSKA (reference sequence). V lost 3 bases and J 1 base, leaving 15 bases between the germline ends. The chain's CDR3 is CSARGDGMQNTEAFF. The CDR3, as DNA: TGCAGTGCTAGGGGGGACGGAATGCAGAACACTGAAGCTTTCTTT.

This clonotype was counted ten times or more. V and J are TRBV20-1 and TRBJ1-1; D not resolved. In germline, CDR1 is DFQATT, CDR2 SNEGSKA (reference sequence). The CDR3 is 14 residues long. V lost 0 bases, J lost 6 bases, and 14 bases lay in between. CDR3 DNA: TGCAGTGCTAGAGATAGCCCGGCGCGGGCTGAAGCTTTCTTT. It yields the protein CSARDSPARAEAFF.

This clonotype was seen at least ten times. The chain uses TRBV7-9 and TRBJ2-7, with TRBD2 identical over 13 bases. There are 14 residues in the CDR3. Germline CDR1 is SEHNR and CDR2 is FQNEAQ (reference sequence). Trimming cost V 4 bases and J 6 bases; bases outside gene matches: 3. CDR3 in DNA: TGTGCCAGCAGCTCCAGGACTAGCGGGGGCGAGCAGTACTTC. Translating it yields CASSSRTSGGEQYF. The entire variable domain, with the rest obtained from reference TRBV7-9 and TRBJ2-7, is as follows: DTGVSQNPRHKITKRGQNVTFRCDPISEHNRLYWYRQTLGQGPEFLTYFQNEAQLEKSRLLSDRFSAERPKGSFSTLEIQRTEQGDSAMYLCASSSRTSGGEQYFGPGTRLTVT.

This clonotype was counted at least ten times. This chain's CDR3 is CSARHGGSYTGELFF. The CDR3 DNA reads TGCAGTGCCCGTCACGGGGGATCTTACACCGGGGAGCTGTTTTTT. This sequence joins TRBV20-1 and TRBJ2-2; perhaps TRBD2 as D (6 bases). CDR3 length: 15 residues. Per the germline V gene, CDR1 is DFQATT and CDR2 is SNEGSKA (reference sequence). The ends were cut back, 6 bases at V and 3 bases at J, with 17 bases in the middle.

This clonotype was counted ten times or more. The gene calls are TRBV5-1 and TRBJ1-6; D call uncertain. The germline gives CDR1 SGHRS, CDR2 YFSETQ. The CDR3 consists of 12 residues. Trimming left V 2 bases short and J 6 bases short, with 3 bases between. For the CDR3, the DNA is TGCGCCAGCAGCTTCGGTAATTCACCCCTCCACTTT. Residues: CASSFGNSPLHF. The complete variable domain, with remaining parts taken from reference TRBV5-1 and TRBJ1-6, reads KAGVTQTPRYLIKTRGQQVTLSCSPISGHRSVSWYQQTPGQGLQFLFEYFSETQRNKGNFPGRFSGRQFSNSRSEMNVSTLELGDSALYLCASSFGNSPLHFGNGTRLTVT.

This clonotype was recorded at least ten times. This chain connects TRBV4-2 to TRBJ2-7; D is possibly TRBD1 (6 bases). The CDR3 has 14 residues. V gave up 5 bases and J gave up 0 bases, with 11 bases separating them. The germline V gene has CDR1 LGHNA and CDR2 YNFKEQ. The CDR3 coding sequence is TGTGCCAGCAGCACACGACAGGACTCCTACGAGCAGTACTTC. Its translation is CASSTRQDSYEQYF.

This clonotype showed up many times. This rearrangement joins TRBV20-1 to TRBJ2-5; D might be TRBD1 (6 bases). The V end lost 3 bases, the J end lost 5 bases, and 16 bases lay between the germline ends. CDR3 length: 14 residues. Per germline, CDR1 DFQATT and CDR2 SNEGSKA (reference sequence). For the CDR3, the DNA is TGCAGTGCTAGCCGGGCAGGGGTGTGGGAGACCCAGTACTTC. This translates into CSASRAGVWETQYF.

Ten or more counts support this clonotype. The rearrangement joins TRBV7-2 to TRBJ2-7, with TRBD2 matching 12 bases. The CDR3 spans 14 residues. The junction had 5 bases not matched to a gene; V was cut back by 5 bases and J by 6 bases. CDR1 SGHTA and CDR2 FQGNSA come from the germline V gene. This CDR3 reads CASSPRLAGAEQYF. The CDR3 DNA sequence: TGTGCCAGCAGCCCGCGACTAGCGGGGGCCGAGCAGTACTTC.

As DNA, the CDR3 is TGTGCCATCAGTGGTGAGGCCTCGGGGGCTTCCAGTGAAAAACTGTTTTTT. Its protein is CAISGEASGASSEKLFF. The chain joins TRBV10-3 to TRBJ1-4, with TRBD1 as a possible D gene (6 bases). The CDR3 extends over 17 amino acids. Germline V gene sequence: CDR1 ENHRY, CDR2 SYGVKD. Trimming pared 4 bases from V and 7 bases from J, leaving 22 bases between.

This clonotype showed up many times. The rearrangement joins TRBV5-1 to TRBJ2-1, with D tentatively TRBD2 (5 bases). Germline V gene lookup returns CDR1 SGHRS and CDR2 YFSETQ. The V and J ends lost 4 bases and 3 bases respectively, with 20 bases between them. The CDR3 runs 17 residues. As DNA, the CDR3 is TGCGCCAGCAGCCCCGATATAAGGACTGTTGACTACAATGAGCAGTTCTTC. It yields the protein CASSPDIRTVDYNEQFF.

In this sample, this clonotype turned up many times. V is TRBV6-6 and J is TRBJ2-7, with 9 bases matching TRBD2. The CDR3 runs to 17 residues. The junction had 10 bases not matched to a gene; V was cut back by 2 bases and J by 2 bases. The germline CDR1 and CDR2 sequences are MNHNY and SVGAGI (reference sequence). The CDR3 here is CASSYGLASGAAYEQYF. The CDR3 DNA is TGTGCCAGCAGTTACGGACTAGCTAGCGGGGCCGCCTACGAGCAGTACTTC.

This clonotype has at least ten counts. J is TRBJ1-1 and V is TRBV12-3 or TRBV12-4; a weak D match, TRBD1 (5 bases). The CDR3 is made up of 14 amino acids. The ends were cut back, 2 bases at V and 10 bases at J, with 17 bases in the middle. CDR3 loop: CASSLSLQGRVAFF. The CDR3 DNA reads TGTGCCAGCAGTTTAAGCCTCCAGGGAAGGGTAGCTTTCTTT.

This clonotype was recorded many times. This chain joins TRBV20-1 and TRBJ2-3; no clear D gene. V dropped 3 bases and J dropped 0 bases, with 4 bases sitting between them. The length of the CDR3 is 12 residues. The V gene's germline CDR1 is DFQATT and CDR2 SNEGSKA (reference sequence). The CDR3 DNA reads as TGCAGTGCTAGCGCCAGCACAGATACGCAGTATTTT. This encodes CSASASTDTQYF.

This clonotype has at least ten counts. This chain links TRBV6-5 with TRBJ1-4; unclear D gene. This CDR3 spans 14 amino acids. V gave up 2 bases and J gave up 7 bases, with 11 bases separating them. CDR1 MNHEY and CDR2 SVGAGI come from the germline V gene. The CDR3 sequence is CASSYNLRVEKLFF. CDR3 in DNA: TGTGCCAGCAGTTACAATTTGAGGGTTGAAAAACTGTTTTTT.

This clonotype appeared many times. V usage is TRBV4-1 and J usage is TRBJ2-3; D may be TRBD1 (6 bases). The V end was cut by 2 bases, the J end by 8 bases, with 17 bases between. The CDR3 is 15 amino acids. Germline V gives CDR1 MGHRA, CDR2 YSYEKL. CDR3 in DNA: TGCGCCAGCAGCCAAAGTTCGGACAGATATTCTACGCAGTATTTT. Translating it yields CASSQSSDRYSTQYF.

This clonotype was seen ten or more times. The chain uses TRBV5-6 and TRBJ2-3; 10 bases fit TRBD2. This CDR3 region has 14 residues. The trim removed 4 bases at V and 4 bases at J, leaving 3 bases unmatched. The germline gives CDR1 SGHDT, CDR2 YYEEEE. CDR3 DNA: TGTGCCAGCAGCCCTAGCGGGGGCGCAGATACGCAGTATTTT. This gives the protein CASSPSGGADTQYF.

At least ten counts were recorded for this clonotype. The rearrangement uses TRBV7-2 and TRBJ2-5, with TRBD2 matching 8 bases. Germline CDR1 SGHTA, CDR2 FQGNSA. V dropped 4 bases and J dropped 1; count of bases not matched to a gene: 5. The CDR3 extends over 15 amino acids. The CDR3 region has the DNA TGTGCCAGCAGCTCGCAACGGGGGGGCCAAGAGACCCAGTACTTC. This codes for CASSSQRGGQETQYF.

This clonotype was detected ten times or more. The chain combines TRBV5-1 with TRBJ2-3, with D tentatively TRBD1 (6 bases). CDR3 length: 17 residues. Germline V lookup: CDR1 SGHRS, CDR2 YFSETQ. The V end was cut by 4 bases, the J end by 2 bases, with 20 bases between. CDR3 protein: CASSRRTALGSTDTQYF. The CDR3 DNA is TGCGCCAGCAGCCGCCGGACAGCCCTAGGGTCCACAGATACGCAGTATTTT. Supplemented by reference TRBV5-1 and TRBJ2-3, the full variable domain reads KAGVTQTPRYLIKTRGQQVTLSCSPISGHRSVSWYQQTPGQGLQFLFEYFSETQRNKGNFPGRFSGRQFSNSRSEMNVSTLELGDSALYLCASSRRTALGSTDTQYFGPGTRLTVL.

This clonotype appeared many times. This chain joins TRBV27 and TRBJ1-3; D is uncertain. The ends were cut back, 6 bases at V and 4 bases at J, with 13 bases in the middle. The CDR3 covers 14 residues. Germline values: CDR1 MNHEY, CDR2 SMNVEV (reference sequence). The CDR3 nucleotides read TGTGCCAGCAGCTCCCTTACCCGGGGAAACACCATATATTTT. This gives the protein CASSSLTRGNTIYF.

This clonotype was detected ten times or more. The rearrangement joins TRBV5-1 to TRBJ1-1; D possibly corresponds to TRBD1 (6 bases). Between the trimmed V and J ends, which lost 0 bases and 6 bases, there was a span of 18 bases. Per germline, CDR1 SGHRS and CDR2 YFSETQ. The CDR3 length is 16 residues. The CDR3 DNA follows: TGCGCCAGCAGCTTGGACGGAGGGGGAGTAGGAGCTGAAGCTTTCTTT. It translates to CASSLDGGGVGAEAFF.

V gene TRBV7-8 combines with J gene TRBJ1-1, with no clear D. The CDR3 is 11 residues long. With 2 bases removed from V and 4 bases from J, the gap between germline ends came to 2 bases. From germline, CDR1 is SGHVS and CDR2 FQNEAQ. CDR3 amino acids: CASSLPTEAFF. As DNA, the CDR3 is TGTGCCAGCAGCTTACCCACTGAAGCTTTCTTT.

This clonotype was detected many times. The gene calls are TRBV6-4 and TRBJ2-3; possible D gene TRBD2, 6 bases. Trimming took off 7 bases at V and 0 bases at J, with 14 bases between the two ends. CDR1 and CDR2 (germline): MRHNA, SNTAGT. The CDR3 extends over 15 amino acids. The CDR3 loop is CASNAGIPSTDTQYF. The CDR3 region has the DNA TGTGCCAGCAATGCGGGAATCCCGAGCACAGATACGCAGTATTTT.

This clonotype showed up many times. The chain has TRBV2 and TRBJ1-5; possible D gene TRBD1, 5 bases. Between the trimmed V and J ends, which lost 4 bases and 0 bases, there was a span of 16 bases. This CDR3 contains 17 residues. Germline V lookup: CDR1 SNHLY, CDR2 FYNNEI. This chain's CDR3 is CASSATGTVHSNQPQHF. CDR3 coding DNA: TGTGCCAGCAGTGCCACGGGGACTGTGCATAGCAATCAGCCCCAGCATTTT.

Many counts were recorded for this clonotype. V gene TRBV4-3 combines with J gene TRBJ2-3; a possible D gene is TRBD2 (7 bases). Germline assignment: CDR1 LGHNA and CDR2 YSLEER. Trimming took off 0 bases at V and 7 bases at J, with 17 bases between the two ends. The CDR3 length is 16 residues. CDR3 in DNA: TGCGCCAGCAGCCAAGAAGAGGGGGGGCGGAAAAATACGCAGTATTTT. Encoded protein: CASSQEEGGRKNTQYF.

At least ten counts were recorded for this clonotype. The CDR3 bases are TGTGCCAGCAGTTACTCGGGACGGTTGAACACTGAAGCTTTCTTT. This gives the protein CASSYSGRLNTEAFF. The chain links TRBV6-5 to TRBJ1-1, with D perhaps matching TRBD1 (5 bases). V lost 0 bases, J lost 0 bases, and 8 bases lay in between. Germline V gene data show CDR1 as MNHEY and CDR2 as SVGAGI. The CDR3 sequence is 15 residues long.